The 9 T cell receptor beta chains given below trace back to one sample, sequenced in a study of T cell clonality in common variable immunodeficiency. Data came from immunoSEQ multiplex PCR; TCRdb stores just in-frame clones and leaves some out. The record shows some 50,000 clones for this sample, with no singletons present. Sequencing was performed on peripheral blood mononuclear cells. The receptors originated from a person aged 18-69 years in good health.

This clone was counted at least ten times. Sequencing ends 3 residues short of the CDR3 end; the germline J gene provides the rest. The V and J genes are TRBV4-1 and TRBJ2-7; a weak D match, TRBD1 (7 bases). Germline V gene data show CDR1 as MGHRA and CDR2 as YSYEKL. The CDR3 covers 15 residues. Trimming shortened V by 4 bases and J by 3 bases, and 16 bases separated the two germline ends. The CDR3 bases that were read are TGCGCCAGCAGCCTCACCTCCCAGGGGGGCTACGAG. Its protein is CASSLTSQGGYE. The full-length CDR3 reads as CASSLTSQGGYEQYF.

Concerning this clone: From the germline J gene comes the end of the CDR3, since the read stops 3 residues before it. The chain carries TRBV30 and TRBJ1-1, with D hard to call. Germline values: CDR1 GTSNPN, CDR2 SVGIG (reference sequence). The CDR3 has 13 residues. CDR3 sequence reads: CATDGPPVGEAFF. CDR3 DNA (partial): TGTGCCACTGATGGGCCCCCGGTTGGCGAG.

At least ten counts were recorded for this clone. Coverage ceases 3 residues before the CDR3 finishes, and the germline J gene fills in the end. V usage is TRBV20-1 and J usage is TRBJ2-1, with 8 bases lining up with TRBD1. The junction had 15 bases not matched to a gene; V was cut back by 5 bases and J by 6 bases. The CDR3 has 16 amino acids. In germline, CDR1 is DFQATT, CDR2 SNEGSKA (reference sequence). The part of the CDR3 DNA that was read is TGCAGTGCTCGACAGGGGACCCATAACCCCTTCAATGAG. This encodes CSARQGTHNPFNE. The full CDR3 is CSARQGTHNPFNEQFF.

This clone was counted at least ten times. The missing CDR3 end, 3 residues past where the read stops, is filled in from the germline J gene. V gene TRBV5-1 combines with J gene TRBJ2-1, with TRBD2 matching 9 bases. This CDR3 contains 16 residues. Germline V gene sequence: CDR1 SGHRS, CDR2 YFSETQ. J was trimmed by 8 bases and V by 2 bases; bases with no gene match: 11. The CDR3 here is CASSFLAGGGSDEQFF. The part of the CDR3 DNA that was read is TGCGCCAGCAGCTTTCTGGCGGGAGGGGGTAGCGATGAG.

This clone was observed many times. Read sequence stops 3 residues before the CDR3 end, and the germline J gene provides the missing end. The rearrangement uses TRBV29-1 and TRBJ2-1, with 9 bases identical to TRBD2. J lost 9 bases, V lost 6 bases, and 15 bases had no gene match. There are 15 residues in the CDR3. The germline V gene encodes CDR1 SQVTM and CDR2 ANQGSEA. This CDR3 reads CSVIWREGSGGEQFF. CDR3 DNA, as far as it was read: TGCAGCGTAATTTGGCGGGAGGGCTCTGGTGGTGAG.

This clone came up many times. The read falls 3 residues short of the CDR3 end, and the missing part is taken from the germline J gene. The chain links TRBV19 to TRBJ1-2, with D possibly matching TRBD1 (6 bases). This CDR3 comprises 15 residues. Trimming removed 4 bases at V and 0 bases at J, with 12 bases between. Germline CDR1 reads LNHDA; CDR2 reads SQIVND (reference sequence). The CDR3 reads CASSRKDSTNYGYTF. Incomplete CDR3 DNA: TGTGCCAGTAGTAGAAAGGACAGCACTAACTATGGC.

Many counts were recorded for this clone. The read ends 3 residues before the CDR3 terminus; that terminus is restored from the germline J gene. V and J are TRBV6-1 and TRBJ2-1, with 9 bases matching TRBD2. V gave up 4 bases and J gave up 9 bases; unmatched junction bases: 10. CDR3 length equals 15 residues. Germline CDR1 is MNHNS and CDR2 is SASEGT. Incomplete CDR3 DNA: TGTGCCAGCAGTGCCTACTCGCGGGGGGGCGGTGAG. Residues: CASSAYSRGGGE. The full CDR3 protein reads CASSAYSRGGGEQFF.

This clone showed up many times. The read ends 3 residues shy of where the CDR3 ends; the end is completed using the germline J gene. The gene calls are TRBV30 and TRBJ2-4; 11 bases map to TRBD2. This CDR3 has 18 amino acids. Germline lookup yields CDR1 GTSNPN and CDR2 SVGIG (reference sequence). With V trimmed by 1 base and J by 0 bases, 8 bases remained unmatched. The sequenced CDR3 bases are TGTGCCTGGAGTGCCTCCGGGACTAGCGGAATAGCCAAAAACATT. Translation: CAWSASGTSGIAKNI. The whole CDR3 region reads CAWSASGTSGIAKNIQYF. Supplemented by reference TRBV30 and TRBJ2-4, the full variable domain reads SQTIHQWPATLVQPVGSPLSLECTVEGTSNPNLYWYRQAAGRGLQLLFYSVGIGQISSEVPQNLSASRPQDRQFILSSKKLLLSDSGFYLCAWSASGTSGIAKNIQYFGAGTRLSVL.

This clone has at least ten counts. The read comes to an end 3 residues before the CDR3 does, leaving the germline J gene to fill in the end. V is TRBV4-2 and J is TRBJ1-2; weak D call: TRBD1 (5 bases). This CDR3 has 16 amino acids. With 3 bases removed from V and 3 bases from J, the gap between germline ends came to 17 bases. Germline V gene sequence: CDR1 LGHNA, CDR2 YNFKEQ. Partial CDR3 DNA: TGTGCCAGCAGCCACGTAGGGAGGGGCTGGTACTATGGC. Its protein product is CASSHVGRGWYYG. In full, the CDR3 reads CASSHVGRGWYYGYTF.